Shown below are 29 T cell receptor beta chains from a single sample sequenced in a study of neurological immune-mediated disorders. TCRdb called the 5' RACE reads again in MiXCR, with one record for every CDR3 protein. The sample consists of approximately 86,000 distinct CDR3 sequences, 2% to 3% of them appearing once. Source material: PBMCs. The receptor set was obtained from a woman in her 30s with multiple sclerosis.

Many counts were recorded for this clonotype. V gene TRBV5-1 combines with J gene TRBJ2-6; D not certain. The V and J ends lost 0 bases and 0 bases respectively, with 7 bases between them. The CDR3 is made up of 16 amino acids. CDR1 is SGHRS, CDR2 YFSETQ, per germline. CDR3 coding DNA: TGCGCCAGCAGCTTGGACTCGAGCTCTGGGGCCAACGTCCTGACTTTC. Its translation is CASSLDSSSGANVLTF.

This clonotype appeared many times. This chain connects TRBV25-1 to TRBJ1-6, with 8 nucleotides matching TRBD1. Germline lookup yields CDR1 MGHDK and CDR2 SYGVNS. V shed 1 base, J shed 9 bases, and the junction held 5 bases outside the gene matches. CDR3 length equals 15 residues. This CDR3 is CASSESDRATSPLHF. For the CDR3, the DNA is TGTGCCAGCAGTGAATCGGACAGGGCGACTTCACCCCTCCACTTT.

This clonotype occurred many times. This chain joins TRBV7-9 and TRBJ1-1, with D unresolved. In germline, CDR1 is SEHNR, CDR2 FQNEAQ (reference sequence). The germline V and J ends were trimmed by 6 bases and 1 base, with 21 bases remaining between them. CDR3 length: 17 residues. The CDR3 region has the DNA TGTGCCAGCAGTAAAGGACTAAATCAGTGGCGGAACACTGAAGCTTTCTTT. Its translation is CASSKGLNQWRNTEAFF.

There are many counts of this clonotype. This sequence joins TRBV5-1 and TRBJ2-2; 8 nucleotides line up with TRBD2. The CDR3 consists of 15 residues. Germline values: CDR1 SGHRS, CDR2 YFSETQ. V lost 4 bases and J lost 7; bases outside the gene matches: 9. CDR3 coding DNA: TGCGCCAGCAGCCGGGGACTAGAAAAGAGCGGGGAGCTGTTTTTT. Protein product: CASSRGLEKSGELFF.

This clonotype came up many times. V is TRBV7-2 and J is TRBJ1-1; D remains ambiguous. The germline CDR1 and CDR2 sequences are SGHTA and FQGNSA. Trimming pared 3 bases from V and 4 bases from J, leaving 9 bases between. This CDR3 has 13 amino acids. The chain's CDR3 is CASSLEEGTEAFF. For the CDR3, the DNA is TGTGCCAGCAGCTTGGAAGAGGGCACTGAAGCTTTCTTT.

This clonotype was seen repeatedly, ten times or more. The rearrangement joins TRBV3-1 to TRBJ2-7; TRBD2 agrees at 8 bases. The V segment lost 1 base and the J segment 6 bases; nucleotides outside the gene matches: 8. This CDR3 is 15 amino acids long. Germline CDR1 and CDR2: LGHDT and YNNKEL (reference sequence). The CDR3 DNA sequence: TGTGCCAGCAGCCAAGGAATCAGCGGGAGTGTCGAGCAGTACTTC. The encoded protein is CASSQGISGSVEQYF.

As for this clonotype: A single base separates this from a much larger clone, so it may be a read error. V is TRBV7-6 and J is TRBJ1-6; D gene unclear. The CDR3 is 16 amino acids. The germline V gene encodes CDR1 SGHVS and CDR2 FNYEAQ. CDR3 nucleotides: TGTGCCAGCAGCCCTCGGGAGAGCTCCTATAATTCACACCTCCACTTT. Its protein product is CASSPRESSYNSHLHF.

In its sample, this clonotype was seen many times. This chain uses TRBV5-1 with TRBJ1-4, with no clear D. The CDR3 has 15 amino acids. The germline gives CDR1 SGHRS, CDR2 YFSETQ. Trimming stripped 6 bases from V and 1 base from J, with 13 bases between. CDR3 protein: CASTREPVTNEKLFF. CDR3 sequence (DNA): TGCGCCAGCACCCGAGAACCAGTAACTAATGAAAAACTGTTTTTT. Together with reference TRBV5-1 and TRBJ1-4, the CDR3 gives the full variable domain: KAGVTQTPRYLIKTRGQQVTLSCSPISGHRSVSWYQQTPGQGLQFLFEYFSETQRNKGNFPGRFSGRQFSNSRSEMNVSTLELGDSALYLCASTREPVTNEKLFFGSGTQLSVL.

This clonotype was recorded at least ten times. The V call is TRBV5-1, the J call TRBJ1-5, with D tentatively TRBD1 (5 bases). V lost 1 base and J lost 6, with 8 bases in between. Germline V gene lookup returns CDR1 SGHRS and CDR2 YFSETQ. This CDR3 region has 13 residues. This chain's CDR3 is CASSLRGSQPQHF. The CDR3 nucleotides read TGCGCCAGCAGCTTGAGGGGAAGTCAGCCCCAGCATTTT.

This clonotype has ten or more counts. V gene TRBV5-1 combines with J gene TRBJ1-2; the match to TRBD1 covers 7 bases. With 1 base clipped from V and 6 bases from J, the junction kept 3 bases outside the gene matches. CDR3 length equals 13 residues. CDR1 is SGHRS, CDR2 YFSETQ, per germline. In DNA form, the CDR3 reads TGCGCCAGCAGCTTGTACCAGGGGGATGGCTACACCTTC. Translated: CASSLYQGDGYTF.

This clonotype was detected many times. The V gene is TRBV12-3 or TRBV12-4, the J gene TRBJ2-1; TRBD2 is a possible D gene (6 bases). The CDR3 contains 15 residues. The ends were cut back, 8 bases at V and 6 bases at J, with 20 bases in the middle. The CDR3 DNA reads TGTGCCAGCGCTAAAGGCGGGAAAGAAATCAATGAGCAGTTCTTC. The encoded protein is CASAKGGKEINEQFF.

The rearrangement links TRBV27 to TRBJ2-7, with 11 bases that match TRBD2. The CDR3 extends over 17 amino acids. With 3 bases clipped from V and 3 bases from J, the junction kept 10 bases outside the gene matches. Germline V gives CDR1 MNHEY, CDR2 SMNVEV (reference sequence). The CDR3 loop is CASSFAGVAGGDYEQYF. In nucleotides, the CDR3 is TGTGCCAGCAGTTTCGCAGGGGTAGCGGGAGGGGACTACGAGCAGTACTTC.

This clonotype showed up many times. The chain is built from TRBV5-1 and TRBJ2-7, with D possibly matching TRBD2 (5 bases). Germline CDR1 is SGHRS and CDR2 is YFSETQ. There are 13 residues in the CDR3. V was shortened by 5 bases and J by 0 bases, with 9 bases between the two germline ends. This CDR3 reads CASSPGNSYEQYF. CDR3 bases: TGCGCCAGCAGTCCCGGGAACTCCTACGAGCAGTACTTC.

This clonotype occurred many times. This CDR3 is CASSLAVAGGRYEQFF. CDR3 DNA sequence: TGTGCCAGCAGTTTGGCCGTAGCGGGAGGGCGTTATGAGCAGTTCTTC. The V call is TRBV12-3 or TRBV12-4, the J call TRBJ2-1; 11 bases are shared with TRBD2. The CDR3 length is 16 residues. The V segment lost 3 bases and the J segment 8 bases; nucleotides outside the gene matches: 9.

Ten or more counts support this clonotype. The rearrangement links TRBV6-1 to TRBJ2-1; 8 bases are shared with TRBD1. V shed 3 bases and J 6 bases; nucleotides not matched to a gene: 4. Germline V gene sequence: CDR1 MNHNS, CDR2 SASEGT. The CDR3 totals 14 residues. The CDR3 protein is CASSERTGFNEQFF. CDR3 sequence (DNA): TGTGCCAGCAGTGAGAGGACAGGGTTCAATGAGCAGTTCTTC.

The sample holds many counts of this clonotype. V is TRBV20-1 and J is TRBJ2-1, with 9 bases matching TRBD1. Germline V lookup: CDR1 DFQATT, CDR2 SNEGSKA (reference sequence). The CDR3 covers 14 residues. V lost 6 bases, J lost 10 bases, and 13 bases stayed unmatched. For the CDR3, the DNA is TGCAGTGCCCCCACCCGGGACAGGGTAGGCGAGCAGTTCTTC. Translated: CSAPTRDRVGEQFF.

This clonotype has ten or more counts. This chain links TRBV7-9 with TRBJ2-6, with D perhaps given as TRBD1 or TRBD2 (7 bases each). CDR1 is SEHNR, CDR2 FQNEAQ, per germline (reference sequence). The CDR3 runs to 17 residues. Deletions cut 2 bases from V and 0 bases from J, with 11 bases between. The CDR3 DNA is TGTGCCAGCAGCTTACAGGGGGGGAGCTCTGGGGCCAACGTCCTGACTTTC. It specifies CASSLQGGSSGANVLTF.

This clonotype has a handful of counts. This could be a read error, since a much larger clone is one nucleotide away. The conserved phenylalanine or tryptophan is not found at the CDR3 terminus, so this likely reflects a read error. This chain uses TRBV20-1 with TRBJ1-5; 7 positions match TRBD1. With 6 bases clipped from V and 1 base from J, the junction kept 6 bases outside the gene matches. The CDR3 is 14 residues long. Germline lookup yields CDR1 DFQATT and CDR2 SNEGSKA (reference sequence). CDR3 DNA: TGCAGTGCAATTCCCAGGGGGAGCAATCAGCCCCAGCATTGT. Translated, it gives CSAIPRGSNQPQHC.

The sample holds many counts of this clonotype. This chain joins TRBV5-1 and TRBJ1-6, with TRBD1 as a possible D gene (6 bases). V was trimmed by 4 bases and J by 8 bases, leaving 13 bases between them. Germline-derived CDR1 and CDR2 are SGHRS and YFSETQ. The length of the CDR3 is 14 residues. CDR3 sequence: CASSPPGVDSPLHF. CDR3 DNA: TGCGCCAGCAGCCCCCCAGGGGTCGATTCACCCCTCCACTTT.

This clonotype showed up many times. J is TRBJ2-7 and V is TRBV6-6; D gene unclear. The CDR3 has 14 residues. Germline CDR1 and CDR2: MNHNY and SVGAGI (reference sequence). V lost 6 bases and J lost 5, with 17 bases in between. The chain's CDR3 is CASSALAFGDEQYF. The CDR3 nucleotides are TGTGCCAGCAGCGCCCTGGCATTTGGTGACGAGCAGTACTTC.

At least ten counts were recorded for this clonotype. The rearrangement uses TRBV12-3 or TRBV12-4 and TRBJ2-5; D gene uncertain. CDR3 length equals 13 residues. The V end was cut by 3 bases, the J end by 5 bases, with 10 bases between. The CDR3 is CASSLYDTETQYF. DNA of the CDR3: TGTGCCAGCAGTTTGTATGACACCGAGACCCAGTACTTC.

This clonotype was observed many times. This rearrangement joins TRBV18 to TRBJ2-3; 8 bases match TRBD1. The V and J ends lost 3 bases and 3 bases, in that order; junction bases with no gene match: 5. The CDR3 has 15 residues. CDR1 KGHSH and CDR2 LQKENI come from the germline V gene. CDR3 amino acids: CASSPRTGSTDTQYF. CDR3 bases: TGTGCCAGCTCACCCCGGACAGGGTCTACAGATACGCAGTATTTT.

This clonotype was counted between two and nine times. A much larger clone is a single base away; this may be a read error. This chain uses TRBV10-3 with TRBJ2-7; weak D call: TRBD1 (5 bases). Trimming removed 5 bases from V and 2 bases from J, with 10 bases in between. Germline values: CDR1 ENHRY, CDR2 SYGVKD. CDR3 length: 13 amino acids. In DNA form, the CDR3 reads TGTGCCATCAGTCCGGACAACACCTACGAGCAGTACTTC. Protein sequence: CAISPDNTYEQYF.

This clonotype was seen at least ten times. V usage is TRBV6-5 and J usage is TRBJ2-2; no definite D call. Per the germline V gene, CDR1 is MNHEY and CDR2 is SVGAGI. This CDR3 has 15 amino acids. V dropped 3 bases and J dropped 2 bases, with 10 bases sitting between them. CDR3 protein: CASSYESSNTGELFF. The CDR3 coding sequence is TGTGCCAGCAGTTATGAGTCTTCTAACACCGGGGAGCTGTTTTTT.

This clonotype has a handful of counts. The V call is TRBV19, the J call TRBJ2-3; 8 bases map to TRBD1. The CDR3 length is 13 residues. The germline V gene has CDR1 LNHDA and CDR2 SQIVND (reference sequence). The J segment lost 5 bases and the V segment lost 4 bases, leaving 2 bases of the junction unmatched. The CDR3: CASSTDRGDTQYF. DNA for the CDR3: TGTGCCAGTAGTACCGACAGGGGAGATACGCAGTATTTT.

This clonotype was seen only a few times. The chain has TRBV19 and TRBJ2-7; TRBD2 matches 10 bases. The CDR3 contains 15 residues. The germline V gene has CDR1 LNHDA and CDR2 SQIVND (reference sequence). The V segment lost 3 bases and the J segment 3 bases; nucleotides outside the gene matches: 5. The CDR3 sequence is CASSMEREGNYEQYF. CDR3 DNA: TGTGCCAGTAGTATGGAGCGGGAGGGAAACTACGAGCAGTACTTC.

This clonotype was detected only a few times. One base away lies a much larger clone, so this may be a sequencing read error. The chain joins TRBV7-2 to TRBJ1-1; D gene unclear. The length of the CDR3 is 12 residues. Germline CDR1 and CDR2: SGHTA and FQGNSA. This CDR3 reads CDSSLLSTEAFF. CDR3 in DNA: TGTGACAGCAGCTTATTGAGCACTGAAGCTTTCTTT.

Ten or more counts support this clonotype. This chain joins TRBV5-6 and TRBJ2-1, with a weak D call TRBD2 (6 bases). Trimming cost V 0 bases and J 7 bases, with 14 bases left between them. The CDR3 covers 15 residues. Germline CDR1 and CDR2: SGHDT and YYEEEE. This CDR3 reads CASSLVARGVNEQFF. The CDR3 DNA follows: TGTGCCAGCAGCTTGGTGGCACGCGGGGTAAATGAGCAGTTCTTC. Full variable domain (outside the CDR3, taken from reference TRBV5-6 and TRBJ2-1): DAGVTQSPTHLIKTRGQQVTLRCSPKSGHDTVSWYQQALGQGPQFIFQYYEEEERQRGNFPDRFSGHQFPNYSSELNVNALLLGDSALYLCASSLVARGVNEQFFGPGTRLTVL.

This clonotype was picked up many times. This sequence joins TRBV6-2 or TRBV6-3 and TRBJ2-7; tentatively, D is TRBD2 (6 bases). The CDR3 has 14 amino acids. V lost 2 bases, J lost 2 bases, and 10 bases lay in between. The V gene's germline CDR1 is MNHEY and CDR2 SVGEGT. The CDR3 DNA sequence: TGTGCCAGCAGTTACACCGGAGGGGCCTACGAGCAGTACTTC. Translation: CASSYTGGAYEQYF.